This passage covers 18 T cell receptor beta chains from one sample sequenced in a study of blood T cells in healthy people across ages. The authors ran a second PCR of about 6 to 12 cycles using a sample-barcoded 5' primer and a J-beta primer mix. TCRdb analysed the 5' RACE reads with MiXCR anew, one entry per CDR3 protein. The sample holds a few hundred thousand distinct CDR3 sequences, approximately 52% seen once. Sequenced: blood. The origin of the receptors is a man aged 60 to 75 in good health.

The table lists this clonotype with many counts. The rearrangement uses TRBV6-6 and TRBJ2-7; TRBD1 is a possible D gene (7 bases). The germline gives CDR1 MNHNY, CDR2 SVGAGI (reference sequence). The V end was cut by 10 bases, the J end by 3 bases, with 10 bases between. The CDR3 is 11 amino acids. The CDR3 DNA sequence: TGTGCCACTCAGGGGGGCTACGAGCAGTACTTC. It encodes CATQGGYEQYF.

In its sample, this clonotype was seen a few times. This chain connects TRBV7-6 to TRBJ1-6, with D tentatively TRBD1 (6 bases). Trimming left V 5 bases short and J 8 bases short, with 16 bases between. CDR3 length: 15 residues. CDR1 and CDR2 from the germline V gene are SGHVS and FNYEAQ. The CDR3 bases are TGTGCCAGCAGCCCCAACAGGGTCGGGGATTCACCCCTCCACTTT. This sequence encodes CASSPNRVGDSPLHF.

This clonotype was detected a few times. The chain has TRBV2 and TRBJ2-3, with 11 positions matching TRBD2. This CDR3 region has 16 residues. CDR1 SNHLY and CDR2 FYNNEI come from the germline V gene. Trimming removed 7 bases from V and 4 bases from J; junction bases left unmatched: 10. This CDR3 reads CASTGGGLAEADTQYF. CDR3 DNA sequence: TGTGCCAGCACCGGGGGGGGACTAGCGGAGGCAGATACGCAGTATTTT.

The chain joins TRBV7-2 to TRBJ1-6, with D possibly TRBD1 on 5 matching bases. This CDR3 is 14 amino acids long. V gave up 2 bases and J gave up 10 bases, with 12 bases separating them. Germline CDR1 SGHTA, CDR2 FQGNSA. CDR3 sequence (DNA): TGTGCCAGCAGCTTAATCAGGGAGAGGTCACCCCTCCACTTT. The encoded protein is CASSLIRERSPLHF.

The rearrangement uses TRBV9 and TRBJ1-1; no firm D call. Germline lookup yields CDR1 SGDLS and CDR2 YYNGEE. The CDR3 length is 15 residues. Trimming stripped 0 bases from V and 0 bases from J, with 9 bases between. The CDR3 loop reads CASSVGAGLNTEAFF. The CDR3, as DNA: TGTGCCAGCAGCGTAGGGGCAGGCCTGAACACTGAAGCTTTCTTT.

This clonotype was observed a handful of times. Here the CDR3 reads CSASQGAEPQHF. DNA for the CDR3: TGCAGTGCTAGCCAGGGGGCAGAACCCCAGCATTTT. V gene TRBV20-1 combines with J gene TRBJ1-5, with 8 bases matching TRBD1. V was pared by 3 bases and J by 10 bases, with 5 bases of the junction left unmatched. The CDR3 contains 12 residues. Germline-derived CDR1 and CDR2 are DFQATT and SNEGSKA (reference sequence).

This clonotype was seen only a few times. One base away lies a much larger clone, so this may be a sequencing read error. This chain connects TRBV6-5 to TRBJ1-2; TRBD1 matches 9 bases. CDR3 length: 13 amino acids. The germline CDR1 and CDR2 sequences are MNHEY and SVGAGI. The CDR3, as DNA: TGTACCAGCAGTTATCGACAGGGGGGTGGCTACACCTTC. Its protein product is CTSSYRQGGGYTF.

This clonotype was observed a few times. CDR3 in DNA: TGTGCCAGCAGCTCAGCAGGGGGCTCCTACCACGAGCAGTACTTC. It yields the protein CASSSAGGSYHEQYF. The rearrangement uses TRBV7-2 and TRBJ2-7, with 8 bases lining up with TRBD1. Germline values: CDR1 SGHTA, CDR2 FQGNSA. V was pared by 4 bases and J by 5 bases, with 10 bases of the junction left unmatched. The length of the CDR3 is 15 residues. Full variable domain (rest looked up from reference TRBV7-2 and TRBJ2-7): GAGVSQSPSNKVTEKGKDVELRCDPISGHTALYWYRQSLGQGLEFLIYFQGNSAPDKSGLPSDRFSAERTGGSVSTLTIQRTQQEDSAVYLCASSSAGGSYHEQYFGPGTRLTVT.

This chain links TRBV20-1 with TRBJ2-1; D gene unclear. Germline values: CDR1 DFQATT, CDR2 SNEGSKA (reference sequence). The CDR3 has 11 residues. V lost 8 bases and J lost 8, with 13 bases in between. The CDR3 here is CSSNYRDEQFF. CDR3 DNA sequence: TGCAGTTCCAATTACCGGGATGAGCAGTTCTTC.

In its sample, this clonotype was seen once. V is TRBV20-1 and J is TRBJ2-3; TRBD1 aligns across 9 bases. The germline CDR1 and CDR2 sequences are DFQATT and SNEGSKA (reference sequence). The V segment lost 1 base and the J segment 0 bases; nucleotides outside the gene matches: 11. The CDR3 covers 18 residues. CDR3 bases: TGCAGTGCTAGAGCCATTACAGGGGGCCTCCCTAGCACAGATACGCAGTATTTT. Residues: CSARAITGGLPSTDTQYF.

The chain links TRBV10-3 to TRBJ1-1; 7 nucleotides agree with TRBD1. The V gene's germline CDR1 is ENHRY and CDR2 SYGVKD. The CDR3 has 17 amino acids. The trim removed 6 bases at V and 2 bases at J, leaving 15 bases unmatched. CDR3 DNA sequence: TGTGCCATCAGGGAAACAGGGGCCGCAAGGGACAACACTGAAGCTTTCTTT. Its protein product is CAIRETGAARDNTEAFF.

The V call is TRBV20-1, the J call TRBJ2-1; tentative D call: TRBD2 (6 bases). Germline CDR1 reads DFQATT; CDR2 reads SNEGSKA (reference sequence). The CDR3 contains 15 residues. The V end lost 2 bases, the J end lost 6 bases, and 17 bases lay between the germline ends. The CDR3 sequence: CSARRRDASINEQFF. CDR3 bases: TGCAGTGCTAGACGGAGGGATGCCTCAATCAATGAGCAGTTCTTC.

This clonotype was seen more than once but under ten times. The chain joins TRBV12-3 or TRBV12-4 to TRBJ2-5, with TRBD2 matching 9 bases. The CDR3 extends over 14 amino acids. Trimming cost V 6 bases and J 0 bases; bases outside gene matches: 2. CDR3 in DNA: TGTGCCAGCAGCCGACTAGCGGACCAAGAGACCCAGTACTTC. Its translation is CASSRLADQETQYF.

Here the CDR3 reads CASSSRTTGTEETQYF. The CDR3 region has the DNA TGTGCCAGCAGTAGTCGAACCACCGGGACAGAAGAGACCCAGTACTTC. The chain employs TRBV6-2 or TRBV6-3 and TRBJ2-5; 7 positions match TRBD1. The germline gives CDR1 MNHEY, CDR2 SVGEGT. This CDR3 spans 16 amino acids. V trimming: 5 bases; J trimming: 3 bases; junction bases outside the gene matches: 12.

A few counts support this clonotype. The chain carries TRBV9 and TRBJ2-1; possibly TRBD1 or TRBD2 for D (5 bases each). From germline, CDR1 is SGDLS and CDR2 YYNGEE. This CDR3 region has 16 residues. V lost 4 bases and J 3 bases, leaving 17 bases between the germline ends. CDR3: CASSSTGTRGYNEQFF. The CDR3 DNA follows: TGTGCCAGCAGCTCAACCGGGACCCGGGGCTACAATGAGCAGTTCTTC.

This clonotype was recorded many times. The chain recombines TRBV6-5 with TRBJ1-2; a possible D gene is TRBD1 (5 bases). Trimming removed 0 bases at V and 7 bases at J, with 9 bases between. The germline CDR1 and CDR2 sequences are MNHEY and SVGAGI. The CDR3 spans 13 residues. CDR3 in DNA: TGTGCCAGCAGTTACTCAGGGGAGGGTGGCTACACCTTC. Amino acid sequence: CASSYSGEGGYTF.

This clonotype was seen only a few times. This chain links TRBV20-1 with TRBJ2-4, with D perhaps assigned TRBD1 or TRBD2 (5 bases each). The CDR3 sequence is 13 residues long. Trimming left V 6 bases short and J 9 bases short, with 18 bases between. Germline CDR1 is DFQATT and CDR2 is SNEGSKA (reference sequence). The CDR3: CSASVGTVGIQYF. The CDR3 region has the DNA TGCAGTGCGAGCGTAGGGACGGTAGGCATTCAGTACTTC.

At least ten counts were recorded for this clonotype. As DNA, the CDR3 is TGTGCCAGCAGCCCCCATCACTATGGCTACACCTTC. This translates into CASSPHHYGYTF. This chain links TRBV12-3 or TRBV12-4 with TRBJ1-2; D is unclear. The V end was cut by 6 bases, the J end by 3 bases, with 8 bases between. The CDR3 consists of 12 residues.